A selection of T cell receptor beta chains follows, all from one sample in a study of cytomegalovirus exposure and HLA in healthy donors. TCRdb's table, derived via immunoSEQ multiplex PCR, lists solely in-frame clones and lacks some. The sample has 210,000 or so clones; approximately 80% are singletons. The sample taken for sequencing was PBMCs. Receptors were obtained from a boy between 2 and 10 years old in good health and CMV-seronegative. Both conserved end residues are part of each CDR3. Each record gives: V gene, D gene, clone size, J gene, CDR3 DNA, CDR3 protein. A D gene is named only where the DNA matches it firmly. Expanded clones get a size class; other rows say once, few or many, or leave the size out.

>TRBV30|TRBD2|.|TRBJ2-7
TGTGCCTGGAGGACTAGCGGTGGCTACGAGCAGTACTTC
CAWRTSGGYEQYF
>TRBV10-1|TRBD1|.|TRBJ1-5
TGCGCCGCTTACCTTACCGGACAGGCTATCAGAGGCAATCAGCCCCAGCATTTT
CAAYLTGQAIRGNQPQHF
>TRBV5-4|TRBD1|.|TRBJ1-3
TGTGCCAGCAGCACCGACAGGGGGCTTGGAAACACCATATATTTT
CASSTDRGLGNTIYF
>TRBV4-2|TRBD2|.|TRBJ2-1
TGTGCCAGCAGCCAAGAGGGACTAGCGGGGGTGGATGAGCAGTTCTTC
CASSQEGLAGVDEQFF
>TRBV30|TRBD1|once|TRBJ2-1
TGTGCCTGCACCGGCGGACAGGGGACATACAATGAGCAGTTCTTC
CACTGGQGTYNEQFF
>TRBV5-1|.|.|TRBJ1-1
TGCGCCAGCAGCTCTAACCCTCCGGGACACATTCCTGAAGCTTTCTTT
CASSSNPPGHIPEAFF
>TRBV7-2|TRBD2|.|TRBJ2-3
TGTGCCAGCAGCGGGCGACTAGCGGGTACCACAGATACGCAGTATTTT
CASSGRLAGTTDTQYF
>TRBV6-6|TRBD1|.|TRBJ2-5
TGTGCCAGCATCCCTCAGGGACAGGGGTTAAGGGGGACCCAGTACTTC
CASIPQGQGLRGTQYF
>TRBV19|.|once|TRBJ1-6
TGTGCCAGTAGCCTGGCGGGGAGCTCCTATAATTCACCCCTCCACTTT
CASSLAGSSYNSPLHF
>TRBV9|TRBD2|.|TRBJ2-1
TGTGCCAGCAGCCCTCGGACTAGCGGGACTGGAGAGCAGTTCTTC
CASSPRTSGTGEQFF
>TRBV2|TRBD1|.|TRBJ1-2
TGTGCCAGTTTTATATTCTCGGGACAGATATATGGCTACACCTTC
CASFIFSGQIYGYTF